These T cell receptor beta chains were read from a single sample in a study of T-cell reconstitution after alpha-beta-depleted transplantation in children. TCRdb re-called the PCR reads through MiXCR, storing one row per CDR3 protein. The sample includes 440,000 or so distinct CDR3 sequences, over 40% seen only once; the top ten take 25% to 30%. The sequencing used PBMCs, collected before TCRalphabeta/CD19-depleted stem cell transplant. The receptors were sampled from a girl aged 2-9 years with aplastic anemia, due to receive a stem cell transplant. Both conserved end residues are trimmed from each CDR3.

V: TRBV7-9; J: TRBJ2-7; CDR3: ASSTRQGSEQY
V: TRBV6-5; J: TRBJ2-7; CDR3: ASSSGAGLPYEQY
V: TRBV7-8; J: TRBJ2-2; CDR3: ASSRDRTNTGELF
V: TRBV20-1; J: TRBJ2-5; CDR3: SAREVAGGYSETQY
V: TRBV15; J: TRBJ2-5; CDR3: ATSRDRPVETQY
V: TRBV10-3; J: TRBJ2-7; CDR3: AISDPGTETYEQY
V: TRBV28; J: TRBJ2-1; CDR3: ATRGPGGNEQF
V: TRBV11-3; J: TRBJ2-7; CDR3: ASSLRQSFSYEQY
V: TRBV7-2; J: TRBJ1-1; CDR3: ASRQDRDTEAF
V: TRBV20-1; J: TRBJ2-7; CDR3: SARDWLTIRTGGGLASYEQY
V: TRBV4-1; J: TRBJ2-5; CDR3: ASSQFELQETQY
V: TRBV7-9; J: TRBJ2-6; CDR3: ASRLGLAAFSGANVLT
V: TRBV7-2; J: TRBJ2-7; CDR3: ASSPQAGGYEQY
V: TRBV7-3; J: TRBJ1-1; CDR3: ASPGGGYTEAF
V: TRBV23-1; J: TRBJ2-7; CDR3: ASKLPGVGYEQY
V: TRBV7-9; J: TRBJ2-5; CDR3: ASSFGLDQTQY
V: TRBV20-1; J: TRBJ1-6; CDR3: SARAGTGISPLH
V: TRBV27; J: TRBJ2-3; CDR3: ASSFEGFSTDTQY
V: TRBV12-3/TRBV12-4; J: TRBJ1-4; CDR3: VSKGVTNEKLF
V: TRBV29-1; J: TRBJ2-5; CDR3: SVRDGAFQETQY
V: TRBV7-2; J: TRBJ2-2; CDR3: ASSGWGWTGELF